What follows is one TCR beta chain and its context. The antigen is undetermined. Germline V gene lookup returns CDR1 SGHRS and CDR2 YFSETQ. The CDR3 extends over 16 amino acids. V was pared by 4 bases and J by 7 bases, with 16 bases of the junction left unmatched. This specimen comes from a study of T cells in localized non-small cell lung cancer. Points from the study as a whole: Owing to sequencing of a solitary tumor region, heterogeneity cannot be discounted.

The table came from immunoSEQ multiplex PCR; TCRdb's copy has only in-frame clones and leaves some out. The table lists under 35,000 clones, 92% of them singletons. V is TRBV5-1 and J is TRBJ1-2; 7 bases are a match to TRBD1. The origin of this receptor is a woman aged 40-69 years with stage III lung adenocarcinoma. The input for sequencing was peripheral blood mononuclear cells, taken before any cancer treatment. The CDR3 DNA sequence: TGCGCCAGCAGCCTCTGGACAGGCCAAGGGGTAGGTGGCTACACCTTC. Encoded protein: CASSLWTGQGVGGYTF.